This T cell receptor (beta chain) was recorded in a study of blood T cell repertoires in COVID-19. Study background: From T cells, B-cell-depleted T cells, or PBMCs came the material, which was cDNA or gDNA.

The CDR3 loop spans 16 amino acids. The V and J ends lost 2 bases and 0 bases respectively, with 13 bases between them. Germline values: CDR1 MGHDK, CDR2 SYGVNS. In the source study's methods: The authors estimated nucleated cell counts from reference gene primer amplification. The assay was immunoSEQ multiplex PCR, and TCRdb's table has in-frame clones only and misses some. The D gene and trimming were derived from the DNA, and the V and J assignments and clone size from that table. The table records around 100,000 clones, roughly 86% of them present only once. The sequence derives from a man aged 35 to 55 with acute or convalescent COVID-19. The rearrangement uses TRBV25-1 and TRBJ1-2, with D tentatively TRBD1 (6 bases). The sequenced material came from peripheral blood. CDR3 sequence: CASSENRTDANYGYTF. CDR3 bases: TGTGCCAGCAGTGAAAATAGGACAGACGCTAACTATGGCTACACCTTC.